Each of the 3 T cell receptor beta chains below was sequenced from the same sample in a study of regulatory T cells in long-lasting Graves disease. Regarding time point: newly diagnosed GD, antithyroid drugs for less than 3 months. With RNA extracted from PBMCs as input, the TCR library was made. Sequencing libraries for TCR beta were prepared with iRepertoire HTBI primers and Arm-PCR of CDR3 regions. TCRdb reanalysed the multiplex PCR reads using MiXCR and keeps one entry per CDR3 protein. Of hundreds of thousands of distinct CDR3 sequences listed, 15% to 20% were seen once; the top ten hold about 12%. The same data also contributed to another study, on T cells in Graves' hyperthyroidism and ophthalmopathy.

The specimen comprised peripheral blood mononuclear cells (PBMCs), sampled at new diagnosis, from a patient treated with antithyroid drugs. Receptors originate from a man aged 18 to 30 with Graves disease.

V usage is TRBV29-1 and J usage is TRBJ2-4, with a weak D call TRBD2 (7 bases). Trimming cost V 3 bases and J 5 bases, with 11 bases left between them. Germline V gives CDR1 SQVTM, CDR2 ANQGSEA. CDR3 length: 13 amino acids. The CDR3 reads CSVDGGGENIQYF. CDR3 in DNA: TGCAGCGTTGATGGGGGGGGCGAAAACATTCAGTACTTC.

This clonotype was observed a handful of times. The chain combines TRBV4-2 with TRBJ2-5; D is undetermined. This CDR3 has 15 residues. The V gene's germline CDR1 is LGHNA and CDR2 YNFKEQ. Trimming pared 1 base from V and 2 bases from J, leaving 11 bases between. The CDR3 protein is CASSQGNLGQETQYF. The DNA of the CDR3 is TGTGCCAGCAGCCAAGGGAACCTAGGGCAAGAGACCCAGTACTTC.

The chain carries TRBV7-9 and TRBJ2-1, with TRBD2 identical over 9 bases. Germline V CDR1 and CDR2: SEHNR, FQNEAQ (reference sequence). Unmatched junction bases numbered 17, after V lost 7 bases and J lost 7 bases. CDR3 length equals 17 residues. The DNA of the CDR3 is TGTGCCAGCACCCAAAGAAGGCTAGCGGGACGCCATAATGAGCAGTTCTTC. Amino acid sequence: CASTQRRLAGRHNEQFF.